This TCR beta chain appears in the sequencing data of a study of CD8+CD57+ T cells in acquired aplastic anemia. This CDR3 is built from 12 residues. The V gene's germline CDR1 is SQVTM and CDR2 ANQGSEA. The ends were cut back, 8 bases at V and 5 bases at J, with 15 bases in the middle. Only patients with CD8+CD57+ cell expansion on flow cytometry were chosen for sequencing. The template for TCR beta VDJ and CDR3 sequence profiling was genomic DNA. In TCRdb, the reads were re-called with MiXCR into one record per CDR3 protein. The sample has some 170,000 distinct CDR3 sequences; roughly 43% are singletons. This clonotype was picked up a small number of times.

The source material was sorted CD4+, CD8+, or CD8+CD57+ T cells (not recorded which) from PBMCs. The source of this sequence is a human donor with aplastic anemia. V usage is TRBV29-1 and J usage is TRBJ1-1; D gene uncertain. The CDR3 loop is CSSKSGVTEAFF. CDR3 sequence (DNA): TGCAGCTCCAAATCGGGAGTGACTGAAGCTTTCTTT. The full variable domain, rest sourced from reference TRBV29-1 and TRBJ1-1, is SAVISQKPSRDICQRGTSLTIQCQVDSQVTMMFWYRQQPGQSLTLIATANQGSEATYESGFVIDKFPISRPNLTFSTLTVSNMSPEDSSIYLCSSKSGVTEAFFGQGTRLTVV.